These 10 T cell receptor beta chains were all obtained from the same sample, sequenced in a study of blood T cells in healthy people across ages. Together with a sample-barcoded 5' primer, a J-beta primer mix was included in a second PCR lasting about 7 to 11 cycles. Each CDR3 protein is one row after TCRdb ran MiXCR on the 5' RACE reads. The table lists more than 1.4 million distinct CDR3 sequences, 42% of them singletons. The material sequenced was blood. The origin of the receptors is a woman aged 18-29 years in good health.

The chain uses TRBV20-1 and TRBJ2-1; 7 bases match TRBD1. Germline lookup yields CDR1 DFQATT and CDR2 SNEGSKA (reference sequence). The CDR3 extends over 13 amino acids. J lost 6 bases, V lost 2 bases, and 4 bases had no gene match. The CDR3 sequence: CSARPQGVNEQFF. The CDR3 DNA reads TGCAGTGCTAGACCTCAGGGGGTCAATGAGCAGTTCTTC.

V gene TRBV20-1 combines with J gene TRBJ2-3; TRBD2 aligns across 9 bases. The V segment lost 2 bases and the J segment 4 bases; nucleotides outside the gene matches: 7. The CDR3 extends over 15 amino acids. CDR1 and CDR2 (germline): DFQATT, SNEGSKA (reference sequence). CDR3 DNA sequence: TGCAGTGCTAGATCGGCGCGGGAGGGGTCAGATACGCAGTATTTT. Its protein is CSARSAREGSDTQYF.

The chain combines TRBV27 with TRBJ2-5, with D possibly matching TRBD2 (7 bases). Germline V gives CDR1 MNHEY, CDR2 SMNVEV (reference sequence). V was trimmed by 9 bases and J by 11 bases, leaving 22 bases between them. This CDR3 contains 13 residues. The CDR3 sequence is CASLAEGDNEQYF. CDR3 DNA sequence: TGTGCCAGTCTAGCGGAGGGGGACAATGAGCAGTACTTC.

This clonotype showed up just once. V gene TRBV27 combines with J gene TRBJ1-6; 9 bases align to TRBD1. This CDR3 has 15 residues. The germline gives CDR1 MNHEY, CDR2 SMNVEV (reference sequence). V shed 5 bases and J 7 bases; nucleotides not matched to a gene: 6. Written as DNA, the CDR3 is TGTGCCAGCAGTCGACAGGGGGTATCGAATTCACCCCTCCACTTT. Translating it yields CASSRQGVSNSPLHF.

V usage is TRBV7-2 and J usage is TRBJ2-7; maybe TRBD2 (6 bases). The CDR3 runs to 16 residues. Between the trimmed V and J ends, which lost 1 base and 2 bases, there was a span of 15 bases. Germline CDR1 reads SGHTA; CDR2 reads FQGNSA. The CDR3 nucleotides are TGTGCCAGCAGCTTAGGCCGCGGGGCTAGCCCCTACGAGCAGTACTTC. It encodes CASSLGRGASPYEQYF.

The chain has TRBV21-1 and TRBJ2-1. TRBV21-1 is marked as a pseudogene. CDR3 size: 15 residues. The CDR3 bases are TGTGCCAGCAGCATAGGCCAGAAAGGTCAGGATGAGCAGTTCTTC. It yields the protein CASSIGQKGQDEQFF.

V is TRBV9 and J is TRBJ2-2, with 8 bases fitting TRBD1. The CDR3 has 14 amino acids. After removal of 3 bases from V and 6 bases from J, the junction contained 4 bases not matched to a gene. Germline assignment: CDR1 SGDLS and CDR2 YYNGEE. The CDR3 DNA reads TGTGCCAGCAGCGGATTCAGGGGGCCCGGGGAGCTGTTTTTT. Translation: CASSGFRGPGELFF.

This clonotype was seen only a few times. This rearrangement joins TRBV29-1 to TRBJ1-2; possible D gene TRBD1, 6 bases. Trimming removed 5 bases from V and 2 bases from J, with 15 bases in between. Germline CDR1 is SQVTM and CDR2 is ANQGSEA. The CDR3 is 14 residues long. CDR3 sequence: CSVSGEMENYGYTF. For the CDR3, the DNA is TGCAGCGTTTCAGGGGAAATGGAGAACTATGGCTACACCTTC.

The CDR3 here is CASSYPDRAEAFF. In DNA, the CDR3 is TGTGCCAGCTCGTATCCCGACAGGGCTGAAGCTTTCTTT. This rearrangement joins TRBV2 to TRBJ1-1; 7 bases align to TRBD1. Looked up from germline, CDR1 is SNHLY and CDR2 is FYNNEI. The CDR3 is 13 residues long. The junction had 9 bases not matched to a gene; V was cut back by 8 bases and J by 6 bases.

The chain has TRBV20-1 and TRBJ2-4; 11 positions match TRBD2. With V trimmed by 3 bases and J by 1 base, 5 bases remained unmatched. This CDR3 has 16 residues. CDR1 DFQATT and CDR2 SNEGSKA come from the germline V gene (reference sequence). CDR3 protein: CSASRASGGAKNIQYF. CDR3 nucleotides: TGCAGTGCTAGTAGAGCTAGCGGGGGGGCCAAAAACATTCAGTACTTC.